This T cell receptor (beta chain) was found in a study of beta chain features in type 1 diabetes. As for the study in general: Cells sorted and examined across all samples totaled around 110,000,000.

This clone was counted only a few times. What it binds is not known. CD4+ cells of the naive, central memory, regulatory and stem cell-like memory types were sorted via CD45RO/CCR7/CD25/CD127/CD95/CD27. The study, taken as a whole, reports: For Type 1 diabetes patients, all four CD4+ subsets carried TCRB CDR3s that were moderately but significantly shorter.

The whole isolated RNA underwent reverse transcription, so sequencing captured expressed TCRB transcripts. Clones were sequenced by immunoSEQ multiplex PCR, and TCRdb holds only the in-frame ones, with some missing. Of a few hundred thousand clones in the sample, about 11% were seen once. V lost 3 bases to trimming and J lost 4 bases, with 9 bases between them. The CDR3 consists of 13 residues. CDR1 is SGDLS, CDR2 YYNGEE, per germline. Sequenced material: naive CD4+ T cells from blood. The TCR was taken from a young man with type 1 diabetes. The V and J genes are TRBV9 and TRBJ2-3; unclear D gene. The CDR3 DNA follows: TGTGCCAGCAGCGCCCAGGTGCCAGATACGCAGTATTTT. As protein: CASSAQVPDTQYF. Full variable domain (missing parts from reference TRBV9 and TRBJ2-3): DSGVTQTPKHLITATGQRVTLRCSPRSGDLSVYWYQQSLDQGLQFLIQYYNGEERAKGNILERFSAQQFPDLHSELNLSSLELGDSALYFCASSAQVPDTQYFGPGTRLTVL.